Sequencing of this T cell receptor (beta chain) was carried out in a study of response to subunit inactivated influenza vaccine. Findings and limits, study-wide: The authors proposed limited new T cell recruitment per seasonal influenza vaccination.

This CDR3 region has 14 residues. Germline V CDR1 and CDR2: SGHNT, YYREEE (reference sequence). V lost 5 bases to trimming and J lost 5 bases; unmatched junction nucleotides: 6. This clonotype was observed at least ten times. Antigen specificity is unknown. TCRdb called the RT-PCR reads again in MiXCR, with one record for every CDR3 protein. Of about 650,000 distinct CDR3 sequences listed, 15% to 17% were seen once; the top ten hold roughly 10%. Sequencing was performed on PBMCs from blood, taken about 13 days after vaccination. The sequence came from a man aged 50-60 years who received an inactivated influenza vaccine. The chain is built from TRBV5-4 and TRBJ2-5; 10 bases match TRBD2. CDR3 in amino acids: CASSLSGGEETQYF. In DNA form, the CDR3 reads TGTGCCAGCAGTTTGAGCGGGGGGGAGGAGACCCAGTACTTC.